A single sample is the source of the 14 T cell receptor beta chains below, sequenced in a study of prognosis after radiotherapy for stage I lung cancer. Two-round multiplex PCR, the amplification method, yielded TCR beta CDR3 from genomic DNA. Primers were specific to each TRBV and TRBJ gene in first-round PCR. TCRdb redid the calling of the multiplex PCR reads with MiXCR, one entry per CDR3 protein. The repertoire includes about 59,000 distinct CDR3 sequences, about a quarter of them detected once, and under 10% sits in the top ten. The specimen was PBMCs, collected before or after stereotactic body radiation therapy (not recorded which). These receptors all stem from a donor aged 50 or older with non-small cell lung cancer.

Worth noting for this clonotype: A clone one base away is much larger, so this may be a read error. The V call is TRBV6-1, the J call TRBJ2-4, with D perhaps matching TRBD1 (6 bases). Looked up from germline, CDR1 is MNHNS and CDR2 is SASEGT. This CDR3 is built from 14 residues. V was pared by 5 bases and J by 8 bases, with 16 bases between. CDR3 bases: TGTGCCAGCAGTCCCGGGACATGGTCTGACATTCAGTACTTC. It specifies CASSPGTWSDIQYF.

This clonotype was picked up many times. The chain employs TRBV6-2 or TRBV6-3 and TRBJ1-1; 10 bases line up with TRBD1. The CDR3 totals 15 residues. CDR1 MNHEY and CDR2 SVGEGT come from the germline V gene. V dropped 4 bases and J dropped 2; count of bases not matched to a gene: 4. The CDR3 DNA is TGTGCCAGCAGTTTCCGGACAGGGGGTAACACTGAAGCTTTCTTT. Translated: CASSFRTGGNTEAFF.

This clonotype was recorded at least ten times. A junction end diverges from the germline sequence, so it may reflect a read error. The genes are TRBV6-9 and TRBJ1-2, with unresolved D. Germline V gene lookup returns CDR1 MNHGY and CDR2 SVAAGI. The CDR3 extends over 16 amino acids. The CDR3 DNA follows: TGTGCCAGCAGTTACTCTATTGAGGCCGGAGCTTATGGCCACACCTTC. Translated: CASSYSIEAGAYGHTF.

There are many counts of this clonotype. This chain links TRBV20-1 with TRBJ1-1; TRBD1 agrees at 7 bases. In germline, CDR1 is DFQATT, CDR2 SNEGSKA (reference sequence). This CDR3 spans 13 amino acids. J lost 0 bases, V lost 5 bases, and 3 bases had no gene match. CDR3 region: CSARQGMNTEAFF. For the CDR3, the DNA is TGCAGTGCTCGACAGGGTATGAACACTGAAGCTTTCTTT.

This clonotype was seen ten or more times. The rearrangement uses TRBV2 and TRBJ2-7; perhaps TRBD2 as D (5 bases). Per germline, CDR1 SNHLY and CDR2 FYNNEI. Trimming stripped 7 bases from V and 2 bases from J, with 12 bases between. This CDR3 contains 13 residues. CDR3 sequence: CASTERVPYEQYF. CDR3 DNA: TGTGCCAGCACCGAGAGGGTACCCTACGAGCAGTACTTC. The whole variable domain, remainder taken from reference TRBV2 and TRBJ2-7, is EPEVTQTPSHQVTQMGQEVILRCVPISNHLYFYWYRQILGQKVEFLVSFYNNEISEKSEIFDDQFSVERPDGSNFTLKIRSTKLEDSAMYFCASTERVPYEQYFGPGTRLTVT.

There are many counts of this clonotype. This sequence joins TRBV5-4 and TRBJ2-1, with TRBD2 as a possible D gene (5 bases). Per germline, CDR1 SGHNT and CDR2 YYREEE (reference sequence). The CDR3 totals 14 residues. V was cut by 1 base and J by 0 bases, with 5 bases left in between. In DNA form, the CDR3 reads TGTGCCAGCAGCTTGCGGGGCTCCTACAATGAGCAGTTCTTC. It yields the protein CASSLRGSYNEQFF.

The rearrangement joins TRBV12-3 or TRBV12-4 to TRBJ2-5; D might be TRBD2 (6 bases). Trimming removed 6 bases at V and 4 bases at J, with 15 bases between. The CDR3 length is 14 residues. The CDR3 loop reads CASSLEGGVETQYF. The CDR3 DNA is TGTGCCAGCAGCCTAGAGGGCGGGGTAGAGACCCAGTACTTC.

Many counts were recorded for this clonotype. The chain links TRBV11-2 to TRBJ2-1; a possible D gene is TRBD1 (6 bases). V was pared by 2 bases and J by 5 bases, with 10 bases between. Looked up from germline, CDR1 is SGHAT and CDR2 is FQNNGV. The CDR3 has 14 residues. The CDR3 protein is CASSLLAGDNEQFF. CDR3 nucleotide sequence: TGTGCCAGCAGCTTACTGGCAGGGGACAATGAGCAGTTCTTC.

Comments on this clonotype: This probably arose from a read error, given a far larger clone one base away. The V and J genes are TRBV6-2 or TRBV6-3 and TRBJ2-5; possible D gene TRBD2, 6 bases. From germline, CDR1 is MNHEY and CDR2 SVGEGT. V shed 5 bases and J shed 5 bases, with 12 bases lying between them. The CDR3 covers 13 residues. The CDR3 loop reads CASSEWDWETQYF. The CDR3 DNA follows: TGTGCCAGCAGTGAGTGGGACTGGGAGACCCAGTACTTC.

This clonotype was observed many times. The chain employs TRBV5-1 and TRBJ2-3; 7 bases fit TRBD2. The CDR3 extends over 17 amino acids. After removal of 0 bases from V and 2 bases from J, the junction contained 9 bases not matched to a gene. Germline V CDR1 and CDR2: SGHRS, YFSETQ. CDR3 bases: TGCGCCAGCAGCTTGGGGACGGGGGGTTACCTCACAGATACGCAGTATTTT. It codes for CASSLGTGGYLTDTQYF.

This clonotype was seen repeatedly, ten times or more. The J gene is TRBJ2-7, the V gene TRBV19; D is undetermined. Between the trimmed V and J ends, which lost 5 bases and 4 bases, there was a span of 15 bases. In germline, CDR1 is LNHDA, CDR2 SQIVND (reference sequence). The length of the CDR3 is 14 residues. CDR3 nucleotide sequence: TGTGCCAGTAGTTTCGGACCGATCGGATACGAGCAGTACTTC. Its protein is CASSFGPIGYEQYF. Full variable domain (missing parts from reference TRBV19 and TRBJ2-7): DGGITQSPKYLFRKEGQNVTLSCEQNLNHDAMYWYRQDPGQGLRLIYYSQIVNDFQKGDIAEGYSVSREKKESFPLTVTSAQKNPTAFYLCASSFGPIGYEQYFGPGTRLTVT.

This clonotype was seen repeatedly, ten times or more. The CDR3 sequence is CSADHRSLPSGANVLTF. DNA for the CDR3: TGCAGTGCCGACCACAGGTCCCTTCCCTCTGGGGCCAACGTCCTGACTTTC. The chain joins TRBV20-1 to TRBJ2-6, with a tentative D call TRBD1 (5 bases). V was cut by 6 bases and J by 0 bases, with 18 bases left in between. The CDR3 has 17 residues. In germline, CDR1 is DFQATT, CDR2 SNEGSKA (reference sequence).

A note on this clonotype: A much larger clone lies one base from this, so it may be a read error. This chain uses TRBV6-1 with TRBJ2-3, with 7 nucleotides matching TRBD2. This CDR3 has 16 amino acids. V shed 4 bases and J 4 bases; nucleotides not matched to a gene: 11. Germline CDR1 and CDR2: MNHNS and SASEGT. The CDR3 region is CASSGGGVVGADTQYF. The CDR3 DNA follows: TGTGCCAGCAGTGGGGGGGGAGTGGTCGGGGCAGATACGCAGTATTTT.

This clonotype appeared many times. V usage is TRBV18 and J usage is TRBJ1-1, with D maybe TRBD1 (6 bases). V lost 4 bases and J lost 2, with 17 bases in between. The germline CDR1 and CDR2 sequences are KGHSH and LQKENI. CDR3 length: 16 amino acids. The CDR3 reads CASSRDVVGTNTEAFF. The DNA of the CDR3 is TGTGCCAGCTCACGGGATGTCGTGGGGACAAACACTGAAGCTTTCTTT.